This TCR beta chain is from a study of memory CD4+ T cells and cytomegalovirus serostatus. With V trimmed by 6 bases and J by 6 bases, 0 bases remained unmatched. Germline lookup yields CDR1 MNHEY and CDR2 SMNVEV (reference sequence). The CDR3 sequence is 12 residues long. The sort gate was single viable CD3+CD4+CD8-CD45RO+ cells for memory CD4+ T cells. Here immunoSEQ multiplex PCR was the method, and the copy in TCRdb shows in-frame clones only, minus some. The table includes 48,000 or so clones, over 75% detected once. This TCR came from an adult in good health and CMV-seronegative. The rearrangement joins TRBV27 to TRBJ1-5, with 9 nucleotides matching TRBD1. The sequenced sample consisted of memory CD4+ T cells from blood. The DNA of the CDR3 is TGTGCCAGCAGGGACAGGGGTCAGCCCCAGCATTTT. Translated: CASRDRGQPQHF.